Included here is one T cell receptor (beta chain) sequence, with context. Its antigen is unidentified. Each individual donor underwent a draw of ten milliliters of peripheral blood. The sample comes from a study of blood T cells in healthy people across ages. Study conclusions and caveats: TCR beta diversity per million T cells fell roughly linearly with age.

Deletions cut 5 bases from V and 4 bases from J, with 19 bases between. Germline V lookup: CDR1 SEHNR, CDR2 FQNEAQ (reference sequence). The CDR3 extends over 16 amino acids. Combining a sample-barcoded 5' primer with a J-beta primer mix, a second PCR ran for roughly 7 to 12 cycles. Each of the cDNA molecules was tagged by a template-switch adaptor with 12 random nucleotides. TCRdb independently ran MiXCR on the 5' RACE reads; one entry per CDR3 protein. In the table there are 780,000 or so distinct CDR3 sequences, more than 55% of which are singletons. The source material was blood. The V call is TRBV7-9, the J call TRBJ2-3; D remains ambiguous. The sequence came from a middle-aged man in good health. CDR3 protein: CASSPVNRAAADTQYF. Written as DNA, the CDR3 is TGTGCCAGCAGCCCGGTTAATCGGGCCGCCGCAGATACGCAGTATTTT.